Listed here are 8 T cell receptor beta chains from one sample, sequenced in a study of CD8+ T cells in alopecia areata (dated by TCRdb to the late 2010s). Libraries were built with the immunoSEQ multiplex PCR assay. For TCR sequencing, RNA was extracted from every sample and reverse transcribed into cDNA to serve as template. Entries here come from immuneACCESS through TCRdb and include only in-frame sequences with V and J called. Some clones fail to appear in such tables; in the studies checked, an unresolved V gene covers under half of the shortfall, and the cause of the remainder is unknown. The sample table records some 150,000 clones; around 60% of these occur just once. Around 6.6% of the sample belongs to the ten largest clones. This specimen's time point label, per the study, means: baseline before oral tofacitinib. The sample in question was CD4+ T cells sorted from blood, obtained at week 0. The receptors here all came from a human donor with alopecia areata.

The V gene is TRBV9, the J gene TRBJ1-2; D remains unclear. This CDR3 is built from 13 residues. V lost 0 bases to trimming and J lost 7 bases, with 10 bases between them. Germline CDR1 and CDR2: SGDLS and YYNGEE. This CDR3 is CASSVEGIGGYTF. For the CDR3, the DNA is TGTGCCAGCAGCGTAGAAGGGATCGGTGGCTACACCTTC.

The chain combines TRBV10-1 with TRBJ2-1, with 10 bases matching TRBD2. Germline CDR1 WNHNN, CDR2 SYGVQD (reference sequence). This CDR3 region has 13 residues. V trimming: 5 bases; J trimming: 10 bases; junction bases outside the gene matches: 5. CDR3 sequence reads: CASSSSGGTEQFF. CDR3 DNA sequence: TGCGCCAGCAGTTCTAGCGGGGGCACGGAGCAGTTCTTC.

This clone was recorded a few times. The V gene is TRBV7-2, the J gene TRBJ1-6, with 8 positions matching TRBD1. Germline-derived CDR1 and CDR2 are SGHTA and FQGNSA. The CDR3 runs to 15 residues. V was pared by 3 bases and J by 5 bases, with 3 bases of the junction left unmatched. CDR3 in DNA: TGTGCCAGCAGCTTGACAGGGGAAAATAATTCACCCCTCCACTTT. Translated: CASSLTGENNSPLHF.

V is TRBV10-3 and J is TRBJ1-1; unclear D gene. V was trimmed by 4 bases and J by 3 bases, leaving 9 bases between them. CDR1 is ENHRY and CDR2 is SYGVKD in the germline V gene. The CDR3 is 13 residues long. The CDR3 nucleotides read TGTGCCATCAGTGTTAACGGGGACACTGAAGCTTTCTTT. Its translation: CAISVNGDTEAFF.

The chain joins TRBV6-5 to TRBJ1-2; D uncertain. The CDR3 spans 15 residues. Germline V gene sequence: CDR1 MNHEY, CDR2 SVGAGI. Trimming took 4 bases from V and 4 from J, leaving 16 bases between them. CDR3 residues: CASSLGPQMGYGYTF. The CDR3 DNA is TGTGCCAGCAGTTTAGGACCTCAAATGGGCTATGGCTACACCTTC.

The chain recombines TRBV2 with TRBJ1-5; D call uncertain. CDR3 length equals 15 residues. The germline V gene has CDR1 SNHLY and CDR2 FYNNEI. Trimming stripped 4 bases from V and 2 bases from J, with 12 bases between. CDR3 DNA sequence: TGTGCCAGCAGTGGCACCACGGGTGGCAATCAGCCCCAGCATTTT. Residues: CASSGTTGGNQPQHF.

The chain employs TRBV5-6 and TRBJ2-5; D gene ambiguous. Between the trimmed V and J ends, which lost 3 bases and 4 bases, there was a span of 4 bases. The CDR3 runs 11 residues. Germline V CDR1 and CDR2: SGHDT, YYEEEE. The CDR3 loop is CASSYRETQYF. The CDR3 DNA is TGTGCCAGCAGCTATAGAGAGACCCAGTACTTC.

The genes are TRBV5-6 and TRBJ1-5; D gene ambiguous. V was cut by 1 base and J by 3 bases, with 11 bases left in between. The germline V gene has CDR1 SGHDT and CDR2 YYEEEE. The CDR3 contains 15 residues. The CDR3 sequence: CASSLRSGYNQPQHF. In DNA form, the CDR3 reads TGTGCCAGCAGCTTGCGGTCAGGATACAATCAGCCCCAGCATTTT. The full variable domain, completed using reference TRBV5-6 and TRBJ1-5, is DAGVTQSPTHLIKTRGQQVTLRCSPKSGHDTVSWYQQALGQGPQFIFQYYEEEERQRGNFPDRFSGHQFPNYSSELNVNALLLGDSALYLCASSLRSGYNQPQHFGDGTRLSIL.